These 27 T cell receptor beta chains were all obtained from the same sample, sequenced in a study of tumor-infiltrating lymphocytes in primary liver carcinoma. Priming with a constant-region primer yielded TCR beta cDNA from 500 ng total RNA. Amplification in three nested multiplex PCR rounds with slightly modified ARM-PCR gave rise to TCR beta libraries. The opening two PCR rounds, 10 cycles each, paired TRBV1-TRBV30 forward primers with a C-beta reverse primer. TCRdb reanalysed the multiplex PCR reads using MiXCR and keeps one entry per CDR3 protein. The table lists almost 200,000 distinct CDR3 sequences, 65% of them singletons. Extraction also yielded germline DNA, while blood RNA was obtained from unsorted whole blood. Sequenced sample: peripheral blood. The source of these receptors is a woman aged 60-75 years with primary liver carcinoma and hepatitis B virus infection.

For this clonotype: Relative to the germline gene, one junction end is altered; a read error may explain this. The CDR3 DNA is TGCGCCAGCAGCTTTCTAGAAGCCTACGAGAAGTACTTC. Translated: CASSFLEAYEKYF. The V gene is TRBV5-1, the J gene TRBJ2-7; D not resolved. The CDR3 totals 13 residues. Germline V gene data show CDR1 as SGHRS and CDR2 as YFSETQ.

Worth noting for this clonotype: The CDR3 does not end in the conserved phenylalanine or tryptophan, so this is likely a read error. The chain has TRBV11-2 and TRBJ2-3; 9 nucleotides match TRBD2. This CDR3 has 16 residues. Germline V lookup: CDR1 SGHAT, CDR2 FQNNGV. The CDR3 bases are TGTGCAAGCAGCGCTGCTAGCGGGGCTAGCACAGATACGCAGTATCTT. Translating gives CASSAASGASTDTQYL.

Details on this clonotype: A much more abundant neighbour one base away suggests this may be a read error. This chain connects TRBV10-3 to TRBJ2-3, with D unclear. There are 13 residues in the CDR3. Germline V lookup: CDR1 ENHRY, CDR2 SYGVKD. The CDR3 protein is CAIRDPNTDAQYF. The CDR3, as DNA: TGTGCCATCAGGGACCCCAACACAGATGCGCAGTATTTT.

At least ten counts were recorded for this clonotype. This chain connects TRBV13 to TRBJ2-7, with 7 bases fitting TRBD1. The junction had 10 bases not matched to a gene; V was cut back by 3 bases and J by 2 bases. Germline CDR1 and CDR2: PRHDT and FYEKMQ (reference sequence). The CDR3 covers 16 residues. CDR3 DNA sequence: TGTGCCAGCAGCTTGAGAGGGGGCGCCCCTACCTACGAGCAGTACTTC. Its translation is CASSLRGGAPTYEQYF. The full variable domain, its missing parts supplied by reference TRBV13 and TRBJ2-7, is AAGVIQSPRHLIKEKRETATLKCYPIPRHDTVYWYQQGPGQDPQFLISFYEKMQSDKGSIPDRFSAQQFSDYHSELNMSSLELGDSALYFCASSLRGGAPTYEQYFGPGTRLTVT.

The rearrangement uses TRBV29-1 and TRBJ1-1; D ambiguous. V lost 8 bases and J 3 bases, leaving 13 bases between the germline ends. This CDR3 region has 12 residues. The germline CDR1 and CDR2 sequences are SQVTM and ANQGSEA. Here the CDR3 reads CSIILEDTEAFF. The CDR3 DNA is TGCAGCATTATATTGGAGGACACTGAAGCTTTCTTT.

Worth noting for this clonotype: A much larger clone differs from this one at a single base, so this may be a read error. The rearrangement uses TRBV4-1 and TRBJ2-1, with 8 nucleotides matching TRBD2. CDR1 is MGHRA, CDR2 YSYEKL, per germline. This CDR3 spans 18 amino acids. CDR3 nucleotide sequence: TGCGCCAGCAGCCAAGGGGTCCAGCGGGGGTGGCGGCACAATGAGCGGTTCTTC. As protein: CASSQGVQRGWRHNERFF.

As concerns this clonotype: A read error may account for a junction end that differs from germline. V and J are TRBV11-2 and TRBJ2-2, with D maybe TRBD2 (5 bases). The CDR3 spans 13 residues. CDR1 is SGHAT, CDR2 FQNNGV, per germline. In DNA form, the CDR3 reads TGTACCAGCAGCTCCGGGGTAATGGGGGAGCTGTTTTTT. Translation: CTSSSGVMGELFF.

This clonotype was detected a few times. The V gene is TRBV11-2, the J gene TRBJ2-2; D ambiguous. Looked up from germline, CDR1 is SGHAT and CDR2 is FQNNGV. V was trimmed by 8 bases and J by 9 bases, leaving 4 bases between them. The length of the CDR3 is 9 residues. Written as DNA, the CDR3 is TGTGCCAGCGTCTGGGAGCTGTTTTTT. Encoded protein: CASVWELFF.

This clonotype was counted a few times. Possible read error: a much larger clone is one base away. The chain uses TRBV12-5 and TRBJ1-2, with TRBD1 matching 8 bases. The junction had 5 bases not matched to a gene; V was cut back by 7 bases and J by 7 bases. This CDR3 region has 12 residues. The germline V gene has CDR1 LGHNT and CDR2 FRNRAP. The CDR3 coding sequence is TGTGCTAGTGTCCAGGGGGCGAGTGGCTACACCTTC. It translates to CASVQGASGYTF. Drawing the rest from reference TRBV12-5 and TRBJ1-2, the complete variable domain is DARVTQTPRHKVTEMGQEVTMRCQPILGHNTVFWYRQTMMQGLELLAYFRNRAPLDDSGMPKDRFSAEMPDATLATLKIQPSEPRDSAVYFCASVQGASGYTFGSGTRLTVV.

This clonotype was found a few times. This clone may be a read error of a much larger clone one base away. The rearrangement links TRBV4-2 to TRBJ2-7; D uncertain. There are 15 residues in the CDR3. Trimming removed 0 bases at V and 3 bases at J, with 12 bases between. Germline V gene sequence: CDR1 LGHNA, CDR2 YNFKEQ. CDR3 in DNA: TGTGCCAGCAGCCAAGAGGTAATGCCATACTACGAGCAGTACTTC. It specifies CASSQEVMPYYEQYF.

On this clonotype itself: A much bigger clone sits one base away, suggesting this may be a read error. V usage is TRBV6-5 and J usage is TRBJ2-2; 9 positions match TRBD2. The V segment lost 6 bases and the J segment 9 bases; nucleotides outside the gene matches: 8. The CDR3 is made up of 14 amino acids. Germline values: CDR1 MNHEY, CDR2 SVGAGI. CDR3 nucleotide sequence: TGTGCCAGCAGCATTCGCGGGAGGGCCTGGGAGCTGTTTTTT. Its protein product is CASSIRGRAWELFF.

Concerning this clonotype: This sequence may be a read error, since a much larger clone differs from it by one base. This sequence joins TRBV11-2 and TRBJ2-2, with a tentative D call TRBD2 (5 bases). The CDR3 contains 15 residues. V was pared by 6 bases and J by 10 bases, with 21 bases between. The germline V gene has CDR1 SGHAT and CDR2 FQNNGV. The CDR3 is CASSPDGVNAEELFF. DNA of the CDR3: TGTGCCAGCAGTCCCGACGGGGTCAACGCCGAGGAGCTGTTTTTT.

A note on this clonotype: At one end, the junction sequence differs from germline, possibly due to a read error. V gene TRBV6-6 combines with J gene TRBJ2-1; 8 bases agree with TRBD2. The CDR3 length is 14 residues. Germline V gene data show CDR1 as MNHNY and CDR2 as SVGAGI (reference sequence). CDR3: CVSRIQLAEMEQFF. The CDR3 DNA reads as TGTGTCAGCAGGATACAACTAGCGGAGATGGAACAGTTCTTC.

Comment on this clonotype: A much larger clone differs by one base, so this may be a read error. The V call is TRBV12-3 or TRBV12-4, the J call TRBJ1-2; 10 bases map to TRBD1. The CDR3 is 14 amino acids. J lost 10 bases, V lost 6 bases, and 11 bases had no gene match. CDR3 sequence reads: CASRFGTGAGDYTF. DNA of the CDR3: TGTGCCAGCAGATTCGGGACAGGGGCTGGGGACTACACCTTC.

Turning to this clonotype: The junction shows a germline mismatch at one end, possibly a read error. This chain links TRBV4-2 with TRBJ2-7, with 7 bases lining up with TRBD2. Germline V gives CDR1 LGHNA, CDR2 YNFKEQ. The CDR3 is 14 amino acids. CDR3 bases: TGTACCAGCAGCCCTGGGACTATATCCTACGAGCAGTACTTT. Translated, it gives CTSSPGTISYEQYF.

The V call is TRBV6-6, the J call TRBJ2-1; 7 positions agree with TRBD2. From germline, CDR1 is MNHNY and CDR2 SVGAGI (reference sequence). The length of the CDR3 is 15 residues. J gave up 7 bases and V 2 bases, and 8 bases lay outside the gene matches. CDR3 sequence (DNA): TGTGCCAGCAGTTACAGTTGGGGGGGTCCGAATGAGCAGTTCTTC. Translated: CASSYSWGGPNEQFF.

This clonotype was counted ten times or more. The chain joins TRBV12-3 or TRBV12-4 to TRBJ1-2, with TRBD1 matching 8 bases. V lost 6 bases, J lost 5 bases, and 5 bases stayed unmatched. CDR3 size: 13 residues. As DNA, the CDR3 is TGTGCCAGCAGCTCGGGACAGGTTTATGGCTACACCTTC. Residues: CASSSGQVYGYTF.

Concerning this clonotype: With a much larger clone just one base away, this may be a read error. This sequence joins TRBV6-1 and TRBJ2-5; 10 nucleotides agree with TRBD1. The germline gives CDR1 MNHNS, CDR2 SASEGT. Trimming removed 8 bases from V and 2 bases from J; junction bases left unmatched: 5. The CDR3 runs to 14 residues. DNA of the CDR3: TGTGCCAGCGACCGGGACAGGGGACAAGAGACCCAGTACTTC. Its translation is CASDRDRGQETQYF.

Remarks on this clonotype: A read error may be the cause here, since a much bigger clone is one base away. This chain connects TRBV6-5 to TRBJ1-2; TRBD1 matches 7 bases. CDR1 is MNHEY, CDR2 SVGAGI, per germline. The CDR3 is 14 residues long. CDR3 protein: CAGSRQGGSYGYTF. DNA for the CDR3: TGTGCCGGCAGCCGTCAGGGGGGAAGCTATGGCTACACCTTC.

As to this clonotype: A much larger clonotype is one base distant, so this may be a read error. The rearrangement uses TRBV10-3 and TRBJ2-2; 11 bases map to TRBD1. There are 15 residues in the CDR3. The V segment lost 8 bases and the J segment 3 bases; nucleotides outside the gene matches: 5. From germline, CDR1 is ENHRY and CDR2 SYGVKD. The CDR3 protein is CAIGDRGKDTGELFF. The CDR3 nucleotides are TGTGCCATCGGGGACAGGGGGAAGGACACCGGGGAGCTGTTTTTT.

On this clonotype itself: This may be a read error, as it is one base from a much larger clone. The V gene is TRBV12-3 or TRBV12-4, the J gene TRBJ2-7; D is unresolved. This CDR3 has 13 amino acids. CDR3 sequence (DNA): TGTGCCAGAAGTTTAGCAGGTTTTTACGAGCAGTACTTC. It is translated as CARSLAGFYEQYF.

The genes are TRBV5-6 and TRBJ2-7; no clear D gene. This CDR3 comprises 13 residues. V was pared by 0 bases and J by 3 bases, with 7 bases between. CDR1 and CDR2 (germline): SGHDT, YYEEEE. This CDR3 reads CASSLELYYEQYF. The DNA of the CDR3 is TGTGCCAGCAGCTTGGAACTGTACTACGAGCAGTACTTC.

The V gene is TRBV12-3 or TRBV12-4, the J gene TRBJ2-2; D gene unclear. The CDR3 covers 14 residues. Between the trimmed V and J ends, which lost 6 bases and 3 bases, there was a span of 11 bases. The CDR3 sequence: CASSDLSDTGELFF. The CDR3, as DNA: TGTGCCAGCAGCGACCTCTCGGACACCGGGGAGCTGTTTTTT.

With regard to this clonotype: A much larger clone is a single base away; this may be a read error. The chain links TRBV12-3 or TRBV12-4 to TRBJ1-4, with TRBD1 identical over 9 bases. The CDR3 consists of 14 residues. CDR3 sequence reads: CVSSLRQGGEKLFF. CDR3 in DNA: TGTGTCAGCAGTTTACGACAGGGGGGTGAAAAACTGTTTTTT.

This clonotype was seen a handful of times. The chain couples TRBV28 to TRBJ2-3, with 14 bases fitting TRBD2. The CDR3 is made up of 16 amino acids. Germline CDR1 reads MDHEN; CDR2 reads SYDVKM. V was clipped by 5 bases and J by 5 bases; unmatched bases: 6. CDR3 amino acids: CASSETSGRDGDTQYF. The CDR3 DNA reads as TGTGCCAGCAGTGAGACTAGCGGGAGGGATGGAGATACGCAGTATTTT.

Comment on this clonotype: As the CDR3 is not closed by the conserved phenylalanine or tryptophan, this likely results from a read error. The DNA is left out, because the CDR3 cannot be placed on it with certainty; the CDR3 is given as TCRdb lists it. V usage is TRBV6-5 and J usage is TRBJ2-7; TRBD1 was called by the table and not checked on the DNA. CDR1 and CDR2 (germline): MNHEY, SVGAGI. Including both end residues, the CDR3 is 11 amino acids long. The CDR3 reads CASTSLDRRSC.

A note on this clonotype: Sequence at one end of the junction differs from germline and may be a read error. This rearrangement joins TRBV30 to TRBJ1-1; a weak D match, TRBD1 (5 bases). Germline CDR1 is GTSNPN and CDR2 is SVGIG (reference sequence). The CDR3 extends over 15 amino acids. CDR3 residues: CAWINPGLRNIEAFF. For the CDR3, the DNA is TGTGCCTGGATCAACCCAGGGCTCCGGAACATTGAAGCTTTCTTT.